The subject of this entry is one T cell receptor beta chain. This clone showed up just a few times. The clone's antigen remains unknown. No much larger clone exists at a distance of one base, and base qualities are not known. The immunoSEQ Assay, a bias-controlled multiplex PCR, was used to amplify TCRbeta CDR3 regions from genomic DNA. The paper's data handling went like this. Nucleated cell counts per sample were estimated from amplification of reference gene primers within the assay. Sequence reads were collapsed and filtered to measure the absolute abundance of every unique TCRbeta CDR3 rearrangement. For each sample, productive Simpson clonality was calculated as the square root of Simpson's diversity index across productive rearrangements. In TCRdb, the immuneACCESS table is reduced to in-frame sequences with V and J assigned. These tables do not hold every clone; where another copy was compared, an unresolved V gene accounts for under half, and the others remain unexplained. The V and J calls and clone size come from that table; D and trimming were worked out from the DNA. The sample table lists approximately 97,000 clones, roughly 80% of them with a count of one. The top ten clonotypes cover nearly 4.5% of the sample.

These data are taken from a study of blood T cell repertoires in COVID-19 (dated by TCRdb to about 2020). A note on the overall study: The collaborator samples originated in the United States, Italy and Spain and spanned the acute and convalescent phases of COVID-19. The prospective study material was composed of cDNA or gDNA derived from T cells, B-cell-depleted T cells, or PBMCs. The repertoires were released in a freely available public database intended as a resource for research on the immune response to SARS-CoV-2. Subjects who had been exposed to COVID-19, were actively infected with it, or had recovered from it provided the deeply sampled blood TCRbeta repertoires that made up the dataset. HLA class I and class II types, where available, came from metadata supplied by the sample provider rather than from assay-based typing. Nearly every sample came with metadata listing a de-identified subject ID, COVID-19 status, age in years and sex. The samples were drawn from the first 160 participants of the ongoing ImmuneRACE study and from 1,254 subjects provided by 6 global collaborators.

What the work shows at the level of the full study, not this receptor alone: The amount of clinical and demographic metadata varied by source and participant and was provided uncurated.

The germline V gene (reference sequence) supplies CDR1 LNHNV and CDR2 YYDKDF. There are 14 amino acids in the CDR3, from cysteine to phenylalanine inclusive. Of all the DNA, just the CDR3 is kept, 42 bases in frame from base 1. V was cut back by 5 bases and J by 4 bases, leaving a gap of 12 bases between them. The collaborating institutions used their own protocols to collect whole blood in K2EDTA tubes. For TCRbeta analysis, collaborators shipped samples in one of three forms: frozen whole blood, isolated PBMCs, or DNA extracted from either of those sample types. Recombination joined TRBV15 with TRBJ1-5, with the D gene not confidently named. This TCR derives from a man aged 60-69 years with acute or convalescent COVID-19. The material sequenced was peripheral blood. CDR3 sequence: CATSVDGGNQPQHF. In nucleotide form, the sequence is TGTGCCACCAGCGTCGACGGAGGTAATCAGCCCCAGCATTTT.